This is a list of T cell receptor beta chains from one sample in a study of cytomegalovirus exposure and HLA in healthy donors. The assay was immunoSEQ multiplex PCR, and TCRdb's table has in-frame clones only and misses some. The table records 100,000 to 120,000 clones, around 74% of them present only once. The sample was PBMCs. These receptors all stem from a middle-aged man in good health and CMV-seronegative. Each CDR3 is given with its conserved first and last residue. The D gene is left open where the match is weak. A row's size may be missing; if present it is once, few, many or a size class.

- TRBJ1-1 - TRBV29-1 CSVVGRGNTEAFF TGCAGCGTTGTGGGCAGGGGGAACACTGAAGCTTTCTTT
few TRBJ2-5 - TRBV5-4 CASSSEGTDYQETQYF TGTGCCAGCAGCTCGGAGGGGACGGACTACCAAGAGACCCAGTACTTC
- TRBJ1-4 TRBD1 TRBV9 CASSPRTGNVEKLFF TGTGCCAGCAGCCCTCGGACAGGGAATGTCGAAAAACTGTTTTTT
- TRBJ1-1 - TRBV18 CASSGGSNTEAFF TGTGCCAGCTCAGGGGGCTCGAACACTGAAGCTTTCTTT
once TRBJ2-7 - TRBV29-1 CSVASRRAHEQYF TGCAGCGTCGCCTCTCGGAGGGCTCACGAGCAGTACTTC
- TRBJ2-2 - TRBV28 CASITRPRQNTGELFF TGTGCCAGCATTACCCGTCCCCGACAGAACACCGGGGAGCTGTTTTTT
- TRBJ2-1 TRBD1 TRBV27 CASRSTGVYQSSYNEQFF TGTGCCAGCAGATCGACAGGGGTCTACCAGAGCTCCTACAATGAGCAGTTCTTC
- TRBJ1-4 TRBD1 TRBV28 CASSINRYRGERTNEKLFF TGTGCCAGCAGCATCAACAGATACAGGGGCGAACGAACTAATGAAAAACTGTTTTTT
- TRBJ2-3 - TRBV4-2 CASNTDSSTDTQYF TGTGCCAGCAATACGGACTCTAGCACAGATACGCAGTATTTT
- TRBJ2-3 - TRBV28 CASSPGLMSTDTQYF TGTGCCAGCAGCCCCGGACTGATGAGCACAGATACGCAGTATTTT
- TRBJ2-5 - TRBV29-1 CSVEGRAYQETQYF TGCAGCGTTGAGGGCAGGGCGTACCAAGAGACCCAGTACTTC
few TRBJ1-3 - TRBV27 CASSTSRGPRNTIYF TGTGCCAGCAGTACCTCCAGGGGACCCCGAAACACCATATATTTT
- TRBJ1-2 - TRBV4-3 CASSRVGSDSYGYTF TGCGCCAGCAGCCGAGTGGGGTCGGACTCCTATGGCTACACCTTC
once TRBJ2-2 TRBD1 TRBV7-8 CASSLAWGTENTGELFF TGTGCCAGCAGCTTAGCGTGGGGGACAGAGAACACCGGGGAGCTGTTTTTT
- TRBJ2-2 - TRBV7-2 CASSLFSPGELFF TGTGCCAGCAGCTTATTCTCCCCCGGGGAGCTGTTTTTT
- TRBJ2-1 TRBD2 TRBV4-1 CASSQDPASGRANEQFF TGCGCCAGCAGCCAAGATCCCGCTAGCGGGAGGGCGAATGAGCAGTTCTTC
- TRBJ2-2 TRBD2 TRBV7-6 CATQGLAIISNRGELFF TGTGCCACTCAGGGACTAGCAATTATTTCAAATCGCGGGGAGCTGTTTTTT
- TRBJ1-2 TRBD1 TRBV27 CASSSSVGTGVGGSYTF TGTGCCAGCAGCTCATCCGTCGGGACAGGAGTTGGAGGAAGCTACACCTTC
few TRBJ1-6 TRBD1 TRBV7-2 CATQGQGGSPLHF TGTGCCACCCAGGGACAGGGCGGATCACCCCTCCACTTT
- TRBJ2-7 TRBD2 TRBV19 CASSIGTSGTYEQYF TGTGCCAGTAGTATAGGGACTAGCGGTACCTACGAGCAGTACTTC
- TRBJ1-2 - TRBV6-5 CASSDRIQNYGYTF TGTGCCAGCAGTGACAGGATACAGAACTATGGCTACACCTTC
- TRBJ2-3 - TRBV12-2 CASRSQFGVRRSTDTQYF TGTGCAAGTCGCTCGCAATTCGGGGTCCGGAGGAGCACAGATACGCAGTATTTT
few TRBJ2-7 TRBD1 TRBV4-3 CASSPWTGSYEQYF TGCGCCAGCAGCCCCTGGACAGGGAGCTACGAGCAGTACTTC
- TRBJ2-3 TRBD1 TRBV2 CASSEGTGYTDTQYF TGTGCCAGCAGTGAGGGGACAGGGTACACAGATACGCAGTATTTT
- TRBJ1-2 TRBD1 TRBV27 CASSYKGQYTNYGYTF TGTGCCAGCAGCTATAAGGGACAGTACACCAACTATGGCTACACCTTC
- TRBJ2-7 TRBD1 TRBV4-3 CASSQDWGQEYEQYF TGCGCCAGCAGCCAAGATTGGGGACAGGAGTACGAGCAGTACTTC
- TRBJ1-4 TRBD1 TRBV9 CASSPTTGAREKLFF TGTGCCAGCAGCCCAACGACAGGGGCTAGGGAAAAACTGTTTTTT
once TRBJ2-7 TRBD1 TRBV30 CAWTKRDRSYEQYF TGTGCCTGGACTAAACGGGACAGGTCCTACGAGCAGTACTTC
- TRBJ2-7 TRBD2 TRBV14 CASSQEWPGGSSYEQYF TGTGCCAGCAGCCAAGAGTGGCCGGGAGGGAGCTCCTACGAGCAGTACTTC
few TRBJ2-1 - TRBV9 CASSVEPKGGNEQFF TGTGCCAGCAGCGTAGAACCAAAAGGGGGTAATGAGCAGTTCTTC
- TRBJ1-5 - TRBV28 CASSLGLYSNQPQHF TGTGCCAGCAGCCTAGGACTGTATAGCAATCAGCCCCAGCATTTT
- TRBJ2-1 - TRBV2 CASEGQHNEQFF TGTGCCAGCGAGGGACAACACAATGAGCAGTTCTTC
- TRBJ1-6 - TRBV7-2 CASSLQAGSERPLHF TGTGCCAGCAGCTTACAGGCGGGAAGTGAGCGACCCCTCCACTTT
- TRBJ1-2 - TRBV4-1 CASSPLEVGVGYGYTF TGCGCCAGCAGCCCCCTAGAGGTCGGGGTAGGCTATGGCTACACCTTC
- TRBJ2-6 - TRBV7-9 CASSYTLGRVNSGANVLTF TGTGCCAGCAGTTATACACTTGGCAGGGTTAACTCTGGGGCCAACGTCCTGACTTTC
few TRBJ2-1 TRBD2 TRBV4-1 CASTMGLAYEQFF TGCGCCAGCACCATGGGACTAGCCTATGAGCAGTTCTTC
- TRBJ1-2 TRBD1 TRBV15 CATSRENAGTGDGYTF TGTGCCACCAGCAGAGAAAATGCCGGGACAGGGGATGGCTACACCTTC
- TRBJ1-1 - TRBV7-9 CASSSVELANGRTEAFF TGTGCCAGCAGCTCCGTAGAACTAGCGAACGGTCGGACTGAAGCTTTCTTT
- TRBJ2-5 - TRBV5-1 CASSLQGSQETQYF TGCGCCAGCAGCCTACAGGGCTCACAGGAGACCCAGTACTTC
- TRBJ1-2 - TRBV28 CASLGGKMYGYTF TGTGCCAGCCTGGGGGGGAAAATGTATGGCTACACCTTC
- TRBJ2-3 - TRBV4-2 CASSQGAGTQYF TGTGCCAGCAGCCAAGGTGCCGGTACGCAGTATTTT
- TRBJ1-2 TRBD1 TRBV4-3 CASSQDRAGGYGYTF TGCGCCAGCAGCCAAGATAGGGCAGGGGGCTATGGCTACACCTTC
- TRBJ1-2 TRBD1 TRBV27 CASSSTGNYGYTF TGTGCCAGCAGTTCGACAGGGAACTATGGCTACACCTTC
- TRBJ2-7 - TRBV6-5 CASSQQGYPHVGQYF TGTGCCAGCAGTCAACAGGGTTACCCCCACGTAGGGCAGTACTTC
once TRBJ1-2 TRBD1 TRBV7-9 CASSLGDRVDNYGYTF TGTGCCAGCAGCTTAGGGGACAGGGTGGATAACTATGGCTACACCTTC
- TRBJ1-5 - TRBV10-1 CWRSFNQPQHF TGCTGGCGGTCCTTCAATCAGCCCCAGCATTTT
- TRBJ2-5 - TRBV7-2 CASNKRDWEETQYF TGTGCCAGCAATAAAAGGGACTGGGAAGAGACCCAGTACTTC
- TRBJ2-1 - TRBV7-8 CAAGSSYNEQFF TGTGCCGCGGGTAGCTCCTACAATGAGCAGTTCTTC
- TRBJ2-7 TRBD2 TRBV19 CASSIDQGLGADEQYF TGTGCCAGTAGTATAGATCAGGGACTAGGGGCGGACGAGCAGTACTTC
- TRBJ2-5 - TRBV7-8 CASSSLEGQETQYF TGTGCCAGCAGCTCCCTTGAGGGCCAGGAGACCCAGTACTTC
- TRBJ2-5 - TRBV5-1 CASSLVLASETQYF TGCGCCAGCAGCTTGGTTCTAGCGAGTGAGACCCAGTACTTC
- TRBJ1-4 TRBD1 TRBV11-3 CASSAEPGTEDSATNEKLFF TGTGCCAGCAGCGCCGAGCCCGGGACAGAAGACTCAGCAACTAATGAAAAACTGTTTTTT
- TRBJ2-7 TRBD1 TRBV13 CASSSDRGYSYEQYF TGTGCCAGCAGCTCGGACAGGGGATACTCCTACGAGCAGTACTTC
- TRBJ1-6 - TRBV10-3 CATRWVTEYNSPLHF TGTGCCACTAGGTGGGTGACAGAGTATAATTCACCCCTCCACTTT
- TRBJ2-7 TRBD1 TRBV4-3 CASSQDWTGWDEQYF TGCGCCAGCAGCCAAGATTGGACAGGGTGGGACGAGCAGTACTTC
once TRBJ2-1 - TRBV28 CASSFGEQFF TGTGCCAGCAGTTTCGGTGAGCAGTTCTTC
few TRBJ2-7 TRBD1 TRBV19 CASTGTGGWDEQYF TGTGCCAGCACAGGGACAGGGGGTTGGGACGAGCAGTACTTC
- TRBJ2-7 - TRBV7-9 CASSLRDISSYEQYF TGTGCCAGCAGCTTAAGGGACATTAGCTCCTACGAGCAGTACTTC